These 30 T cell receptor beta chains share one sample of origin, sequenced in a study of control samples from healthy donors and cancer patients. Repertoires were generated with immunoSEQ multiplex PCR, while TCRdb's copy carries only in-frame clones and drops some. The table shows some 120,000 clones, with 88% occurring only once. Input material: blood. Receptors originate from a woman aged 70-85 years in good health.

This chain's CDR3 is CASSLLGYRGYTF. The CDR3 DNA reads as TGTGCCAGCAGCTTACTGGGTTATCGTGGCTACACCTTC. This chain links TRBV7-9 with TRBJ1-2; D not resolved. The CDR3 length is 13 residues. V was pared by 2 bases and J by 7 bases, with 11 bases between. The V gene's germline CDR1 is SEHNR and CDR2 FQNEAQ (reference sequence).

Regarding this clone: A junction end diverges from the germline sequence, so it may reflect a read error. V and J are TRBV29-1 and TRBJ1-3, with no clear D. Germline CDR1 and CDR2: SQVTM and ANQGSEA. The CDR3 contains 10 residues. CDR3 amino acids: CSALGDTIYF. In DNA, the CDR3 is TGCAGCGCCCTTGGAGACACCATATATTTT.

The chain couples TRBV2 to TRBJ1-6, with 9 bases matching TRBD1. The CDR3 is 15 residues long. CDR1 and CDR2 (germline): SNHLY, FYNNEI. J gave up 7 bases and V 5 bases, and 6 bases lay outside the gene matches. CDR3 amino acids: CASSSDRGGNSPLHF. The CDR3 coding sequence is TGTGCCAGCAGTTCCGACAGGGGGGGGAATTCACCCCTCCACTTT.

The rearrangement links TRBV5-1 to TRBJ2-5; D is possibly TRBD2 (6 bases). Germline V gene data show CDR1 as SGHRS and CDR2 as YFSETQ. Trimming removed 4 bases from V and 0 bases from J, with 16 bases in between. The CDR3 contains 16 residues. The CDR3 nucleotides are TGCGCCAGCAGCCTCGGGGCAGGGAGGTACCAAGAGACCCAGTACTTC. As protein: CASSLGAGRYQETQYF.

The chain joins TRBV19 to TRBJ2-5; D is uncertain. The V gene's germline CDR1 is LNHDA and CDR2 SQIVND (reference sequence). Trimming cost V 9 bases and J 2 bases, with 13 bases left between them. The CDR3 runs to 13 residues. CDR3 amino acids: CASRPGPQETQYF. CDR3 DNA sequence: TGTGCCAGCAGGCCCGGGCCTCAAGAGACCCAGTACTTC.

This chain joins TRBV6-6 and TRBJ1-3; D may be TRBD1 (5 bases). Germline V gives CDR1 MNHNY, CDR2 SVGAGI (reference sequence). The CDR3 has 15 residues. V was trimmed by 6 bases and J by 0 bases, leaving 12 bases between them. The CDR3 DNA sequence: TGTGCCAGCAGGGGGGGACGGTACTCTGGAAACACCATATATTTT. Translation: CASRGGRYSGNTIYF.

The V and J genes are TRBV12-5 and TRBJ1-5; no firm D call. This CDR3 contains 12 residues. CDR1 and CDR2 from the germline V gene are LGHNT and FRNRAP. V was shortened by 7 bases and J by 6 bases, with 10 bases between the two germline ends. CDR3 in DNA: TGTGCTAGTGCCGCCCCGGGTCAGCCCCAGCATTTT. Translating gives CASAAPGQPQHF.

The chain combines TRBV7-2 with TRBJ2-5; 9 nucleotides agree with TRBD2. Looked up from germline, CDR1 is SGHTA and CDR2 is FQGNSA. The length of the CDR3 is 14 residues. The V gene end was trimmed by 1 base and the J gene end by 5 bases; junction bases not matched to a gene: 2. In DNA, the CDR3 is TGTGCCAGCAGCTTAGGACTAGCGGTGGAGACCCAGTACTTC. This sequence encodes CASSLGLAVETQYF.

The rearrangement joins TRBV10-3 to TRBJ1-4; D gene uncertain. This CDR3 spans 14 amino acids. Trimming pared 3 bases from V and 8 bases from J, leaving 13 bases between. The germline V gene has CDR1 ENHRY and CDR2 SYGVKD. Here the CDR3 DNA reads TGTGCCATCAGTGAAAACGGATTCGGCGAAAAACTGTTTTTT. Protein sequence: CAISENGFGEKLFF.

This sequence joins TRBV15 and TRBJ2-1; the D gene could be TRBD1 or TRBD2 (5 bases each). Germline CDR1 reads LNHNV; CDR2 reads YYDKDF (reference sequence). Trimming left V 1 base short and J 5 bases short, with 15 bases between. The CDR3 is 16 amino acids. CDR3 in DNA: TGTGCCACCAGCAGAGCCGGGACGGGGCAAAACAATGAGCAGTTCTTC. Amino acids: CATSRAGTGQNNEQFF.

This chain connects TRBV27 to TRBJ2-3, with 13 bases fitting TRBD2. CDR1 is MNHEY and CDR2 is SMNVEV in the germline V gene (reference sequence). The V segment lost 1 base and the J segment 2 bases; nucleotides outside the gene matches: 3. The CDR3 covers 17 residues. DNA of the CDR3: TGTGCCAGCAGTTTATTTGGGACTAGCGGGGCCACAGATACGCAGTATTTT. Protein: CASSLFGTSGATDTQYF.

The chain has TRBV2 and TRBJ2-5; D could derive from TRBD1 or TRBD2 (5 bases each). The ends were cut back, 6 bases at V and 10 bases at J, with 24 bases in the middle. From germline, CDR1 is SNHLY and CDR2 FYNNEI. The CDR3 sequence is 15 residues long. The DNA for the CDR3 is TGTGCCAGCAGGGGACCAGCGGCTCCTCGGAATGACCAGTACTTC. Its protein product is CASRGPAAPRNDQYF.

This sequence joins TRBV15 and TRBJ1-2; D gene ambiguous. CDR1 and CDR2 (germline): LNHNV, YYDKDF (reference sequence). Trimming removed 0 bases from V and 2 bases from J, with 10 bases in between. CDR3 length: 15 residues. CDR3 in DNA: TGTGCCACCAGCAGAGAGCGGGGTCGGAACTATGGCTACACCTTC. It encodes CATSRERGRNYGYTF.

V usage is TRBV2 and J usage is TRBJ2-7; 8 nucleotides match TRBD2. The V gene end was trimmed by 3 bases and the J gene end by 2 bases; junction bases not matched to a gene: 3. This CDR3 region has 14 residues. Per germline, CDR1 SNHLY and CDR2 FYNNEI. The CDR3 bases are TGTGCCAGCAGTGATAGCGGGGTCGCCTACGAGCAGTACTTC. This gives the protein CASSDSGVAYEQYF.

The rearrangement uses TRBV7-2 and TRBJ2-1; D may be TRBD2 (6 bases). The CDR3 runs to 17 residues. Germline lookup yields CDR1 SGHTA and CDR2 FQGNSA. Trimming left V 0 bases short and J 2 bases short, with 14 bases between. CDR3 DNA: TGTGCCAGCAGCTTAGCAGTGCGACTAGGCCCCTACAATGAGCAGTTCTTC. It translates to CASSLAVRLGPYNEQFF.

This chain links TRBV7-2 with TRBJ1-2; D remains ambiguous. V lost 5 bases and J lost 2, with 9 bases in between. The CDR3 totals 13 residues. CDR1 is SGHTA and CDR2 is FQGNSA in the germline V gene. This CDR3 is CASSIDVNYGYTF. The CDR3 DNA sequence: TGTGCCAGCAGCATCGACGTCAACTATGGCTACACCTTC. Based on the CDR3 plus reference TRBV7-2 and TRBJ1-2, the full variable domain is GAGVSQSPSNKVTEKGKDVELRCDPISGHTALYWYRQSLGQGLEFLIYFQGNSAPDKSGLPSDRFSAERTGGSVSTLTIQRTQQEDSAVYLCASSIDVNYGYTFGSGTRLTVV.

CDR3 loop: CASSSGTGNSPLHF. CDR3 sequence (DNA): TGTGCCAGCAGTTCCGGGACAGGGAATTCACCCCTCCACTTT. V gene TRBV28 combines with J gene TRBJ1-6, with 9 bases aligning to TRBD1. Losses at the gene ends were 4 bases for V and 7 bases for J; bases not matched to a gene: 2. The CDR3 is 14 residues long. Germline-derived CDR1 and CDR2 are MDHEN and SYDVKM.

CDR3 sequence (DNA): TGTGCCAGCAGCCCGAGGGACAGGGGGGAGAACACTGAAGCTTTCTTT. It is translated as CASSPRDRGENTEAFF. The chain has TRBV7-9 and TRBJ1-1, with TRBD1 matching 11 bases. This CDR3 region has 16 residues. The germline V gene encodes CDR1 SEHNR and CDR2 FQNEAQ (reference sequence). V was pared by 5 bases and J by 1 base, with 6 bases of the junction left unmatched.

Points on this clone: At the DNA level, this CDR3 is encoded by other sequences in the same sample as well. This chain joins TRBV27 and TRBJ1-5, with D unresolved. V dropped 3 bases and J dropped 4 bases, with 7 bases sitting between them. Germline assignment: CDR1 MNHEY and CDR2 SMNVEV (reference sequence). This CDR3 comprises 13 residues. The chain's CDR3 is CASSFSGNQPQHF. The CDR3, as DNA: TGTGCCAGCAGTTTTTCGGGGAATCAGCCCCAGCATTTT.

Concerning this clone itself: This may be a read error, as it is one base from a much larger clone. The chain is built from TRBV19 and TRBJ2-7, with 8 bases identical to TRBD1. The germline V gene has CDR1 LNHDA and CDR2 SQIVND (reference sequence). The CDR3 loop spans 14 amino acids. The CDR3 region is CASSPGGWSYKQYF. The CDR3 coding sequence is TGTGCCAGTAGCCCAGGGGGCTGGAGCTACAAGCAGTACTTC.

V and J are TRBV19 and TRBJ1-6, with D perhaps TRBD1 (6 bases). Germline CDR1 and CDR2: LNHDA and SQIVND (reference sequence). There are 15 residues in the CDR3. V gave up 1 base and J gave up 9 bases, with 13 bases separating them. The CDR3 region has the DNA TGTGCCAGTAGTATAGGGACAGCGGGCGGTTCACCCCTCCACTTT. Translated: CASSIGTAGGSPLHF.

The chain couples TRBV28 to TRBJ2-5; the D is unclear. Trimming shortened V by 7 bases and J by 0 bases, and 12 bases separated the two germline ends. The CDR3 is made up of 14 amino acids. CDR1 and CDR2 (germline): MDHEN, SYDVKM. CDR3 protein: CASTPPGYQETQYF. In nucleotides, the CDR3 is TGTGCCAGCACCCCCCCCGGGTACCAAGAGACCCAGTACTTC. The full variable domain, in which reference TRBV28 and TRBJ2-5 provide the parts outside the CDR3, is DVKVTQSSRYLVKRTGEKVFLECVQDMDHENMFWYRQDPGLGLRLIYFSYDVKMKEKGDIPEGYSVSREKKERFSLILESASTNQTSMYLCASTPPGYQETQYFGPGTRLLVL.

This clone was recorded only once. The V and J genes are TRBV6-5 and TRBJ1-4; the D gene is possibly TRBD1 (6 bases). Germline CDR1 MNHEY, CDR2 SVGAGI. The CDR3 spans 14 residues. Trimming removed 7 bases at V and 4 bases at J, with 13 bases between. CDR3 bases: TGTGCCAGCACCGAGGGGACACTTAATGAAAAACTGTTTTTT. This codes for CASTEGTLNEKLFF.

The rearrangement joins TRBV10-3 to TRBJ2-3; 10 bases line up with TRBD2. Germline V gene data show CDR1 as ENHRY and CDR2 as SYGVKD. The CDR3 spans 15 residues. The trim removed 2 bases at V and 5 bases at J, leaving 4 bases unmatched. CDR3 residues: CAISEERGGRDTQYF. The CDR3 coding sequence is TGTGCCATCAGTGAGGAGCGGGGGGGCCGAGATACGCAGTATTTT.

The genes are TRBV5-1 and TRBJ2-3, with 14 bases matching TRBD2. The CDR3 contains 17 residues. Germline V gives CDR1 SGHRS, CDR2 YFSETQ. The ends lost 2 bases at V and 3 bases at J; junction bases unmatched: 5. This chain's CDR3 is CASSLGTSGGRTDTQYF. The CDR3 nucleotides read TGCGCCAGCAGCTTAGGGACTAGCGGGGGCAGGACAGATACGCAGTATTTT.

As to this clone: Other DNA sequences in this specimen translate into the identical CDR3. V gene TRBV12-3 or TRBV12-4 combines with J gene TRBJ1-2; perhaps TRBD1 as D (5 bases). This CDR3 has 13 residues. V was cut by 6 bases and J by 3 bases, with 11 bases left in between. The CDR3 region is CASRDRGDYGYTF. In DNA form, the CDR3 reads TGTGCCAGCAGGGATAGGGGTGACTATGGCTACACCTTC.

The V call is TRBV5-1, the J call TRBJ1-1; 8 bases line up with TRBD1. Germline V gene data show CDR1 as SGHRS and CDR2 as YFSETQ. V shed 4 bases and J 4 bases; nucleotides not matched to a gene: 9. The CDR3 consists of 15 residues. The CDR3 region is CASSPRQGKGTEAFF. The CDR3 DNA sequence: TGCGCCAGCAGCCCCCGACAGGGGAAAGGCACTGAAGCTTTCTTT.

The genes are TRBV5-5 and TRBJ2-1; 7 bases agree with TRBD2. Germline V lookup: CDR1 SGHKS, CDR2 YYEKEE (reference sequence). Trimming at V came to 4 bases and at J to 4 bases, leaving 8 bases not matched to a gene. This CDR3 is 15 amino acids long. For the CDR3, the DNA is TGTGCCAGCAGCGGGGCGGGACTATTGTACAATGAGCAGTTCTTC. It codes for CASSGAGLLYNEQFF.

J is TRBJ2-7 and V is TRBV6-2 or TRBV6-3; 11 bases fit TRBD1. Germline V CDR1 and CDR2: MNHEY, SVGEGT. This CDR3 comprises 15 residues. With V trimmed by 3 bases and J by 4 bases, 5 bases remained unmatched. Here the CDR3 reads CASSYGQGAPYEQYF. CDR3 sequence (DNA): TGTGCCAGCAGTTATGGACAGGGGGCGCCTTACGAGCAGTACTTC.

In DNA, the CDR3 is TGTGCCATCAGTGAGTCCGAAAGCGTGGCAGATACGCAGTATTTT. This encodes CAISESESVADTQYF. The chain joins TRBV10-3 to TRBJ2-3; no reliable D call. Trimming shortened V by 0 bases and J by 4 bases, and 11 bases separated the two germline ends. Germline CDR1 is ENHRY and CDR2 is SYGVKD. The CDR3 is 15 amino acids.